Sequencing of this T cell receptor beta chain was carried out in a study of T cell changes during pregnancy in multiple sclerosis. Only in-frame clones appear in the TCRdb table, and some are missing; sequencing was by immunoSEQ multiplex PCR. The sample gives tens of thousands of clones, 85% to 90% of which show up once; around 4.7% is in the top ten. The CDR3 runs 15 residues. Germline CDR1 is SGHDT and CDR2 is YYEEEE. Trimming took 4 bases from V and 4 from J; bases not matched to a gene: 9. This chain connects TRBV5-6 to TRBJ2-7, with TRBD1 matching over 9 bases. The TCR originated in a female donor in good health, enrolled as a control in a pregnancy study. The specimen comprised peripheral blood, sampled in the second trimester of pregnancy. The CDR3 DNA follows: TGTGCCAGCAGCCCGGACAGGGGTTGGACTTACGAGCAGTACTTC. The encoded protein is CASSPDRGWTYEQYF.